Listed below are T cell receptor beta chains from one sample, sequenced in a study of cytomegalovirus exposure and HLA in healthy donors. Data came from immunoSEQ multiplex PCR; TCRdb stores just in-frame clones and leaves some out. The sample consists of tens of thousands of clones, roughly two thirds of them appearing once. The material sequenced was PBMCs. All receptors derive from a woman aged 25 to 39 in good health and CMV-seronegative. Both conserved end residues are trimmed from each CDR3.

j_call | cdr3_length | v_call | cdr3_aa
TRBJ2-7 | 15 | TRBV9 | ASSVGLHSARPYEQY
TRBJ1-1 | 11 | TRBV2 | ASSDGTAAEAF
TRBJ2-1 | 14 | TRBV28 | ASRRSDRGPYNEQF
TRBJ2-7 | 9 | TRBV29-1 | SVKQGYEQY
TRBJ1-6 | 13 | TRBV6-6 | ASSYSRGGNSPLH
TRBJ2-1 | 11 | TRBV30 | AWKPGLVPEQF
TRBJ2-7 | 11 | TRBV19 | ASSMSRGDEQY
TRBJ2-5 | 13 | TRBV15 | ATSRVGGRGETQY
TRBJ2-1 | 13 | TRBV7-9 | ASSTDWSSYNEQF
TRBJ1-5 | 12 | TRBV4-1 | ASSQGTGTQPQH
TRBJ2-5 | 13 | TRBV19 | ASSIEQAGEPQQY
TRBJ2-5 | 13 | TRBV5-1 | ASSFRDSPQETQY